The 22 T cell receptor beta chains listed next were all sequenced from one sample in a study of blood T cells in healthy people across ages. A second roughly 6 to 12 cycle PCR used barcoded and J-beta primers. TCRdb reprocessed the 5' RACE reads with MiXCR, giving one entry per CDR3 protein. Here the sample spans roughly 650,000 distinct CDR3 sequences, around 32% being singletons. Specimen: blood. These receptors all stem from a woman at least 80 years old in good health.

At least ten counts were recorded for this clonotype. This sequence joins TRBV5-1 and TRBJ2-7, with 13 bases lining up with TRBD2. This CDR3 is 16 amino acids long. Germline CDR1 reads SGHRS; CDR2 reads YFSETQ. J lost 2 bases, V lost 5 bases, and 7 bases had no gene match. CDR3 region: CASSPGLAGVTYEQYF. CDR3 in DNA: TGCGCCAGCAGTCCCGGACTAGCGGGGGTAACCTACGAGCAGTACTTC.

V usage is TRBV20-1 and J usage is TRBJ2-5; a possible D gene is TRBD1 (5 bases). The CDR3 has 14 amino acids. CDR1 and CDR2 (germline): DFQATT, SNEGSKA (reference sequence). V gave up 3 bases and J gave up 7 bases, with 18 bases separating them. CDR3 nucleotide sequence: TGCAGTGCTAGGCTCGGCGACCCGCAGGGGACCCAGTACTTC. As protein: CSARLGDPQGTQYF.

This clonotype came up a few times. A much larger clone is a single base away; this may be a read error. The V and J genes are TRBV7-2 and TRBJ1-2; no firm D call. Germline V lookup: CDR1 SGHTA, CDR2 FQGNSA. The CDR3 covers 16 residues. CDR3 sequence reads: CASSLVIGGGNYGCTF. The DNA of the CDR3 is TGTGCCAGCAGCTTAGTAATTGGCGGTGGTAACTATGGCTGCACCTTC.

This clonotype has a count of ten or more. The gene calls are TRBV7-8 and TRBJ2-7, with 8 nucleotides matching TRBD2. CDR1 SGHVS and CDR2 FQNEAQ come from the germline V gene. The CDR3 loop spans 13 amino acids. V dropped 4 bases and J dropped 8; count of bases not matched to a gene: 7. CDR3 sequence: CASSSGGAYQQYF. For the CDR3, the DNA is TGTGCCAGCAGCTCCGGGGGGGCTTACCAGCAGTACTTC.

In its sample, this clonotype was seen many times. The chain has TRBV15 and TRBJ1-5, with a tentative D call TRBD1 (6 bases). Trimming removed 6 bases from V and 6 bases from J, with 21 bases in between. The CDR3 extends over 16 amino acids. Germline assignment: CDR1 LNHNV and CDR2 YYDKDF (reference sequence). The chain's CDR3 is CATSPPKDRGSQPQHF. The DNA of the CDR3 is TGTGCCACCAGTCCCCCAAAGGACAGAGGAAGTCAGCCCCAGCATTTT.

Ten or more counts support this clonotype. The chain joins TRBV28 to TRBJ1-4; 7 bases line up with TRBD1. J was trimmed by 6 bases and V by 2 bases; bases with no gene match: 6. The germline V gene encodes CDR1 MDHEN and CDR2 SYDVKM. The CDR3 is 15 residues long. The CDR3 region has the DNA TGTGCCAGCAGTTTACTACAGGGGTCCTATGAAAAACTGTTTTTT. The encoded protein is CASSLLQGSYEKLFF.

The chain links TRBV7-2 to TRBJ2-5; D might be TRBD2 (6 bases). The CDR3 consists of 17 residues. The V end was cut by 0 bases, the J end by 0 bases, with 14 bases between. Germline V gene data show CDR1 as SGHTA and CDR2 as FQGNSA. CDR3 DNA sequence: TGTGCCAGCAGCTTAGCGCCAAGCGGAGGGTACCAAGAGACCCAGTACTTC. Translation gives CASSLAPSGGYQETQYF.

The chain has TRBV7-9 and TRBJ2-5; 8 positions agree with TRBD2. The better agreement between TRBJ2-1 and the DNA end casts doubt on the J call. In germline, CDR1 is SEHNR, CDR2 FQNEAQ (reference sequence). The length of the CDR3 is 14 residues. In nucleotides, the CDR3 is TGTGCCAGCAGCCCCGGCGGGGGGCAAGAGACCCAGTTCTTC. It translates to CASSPGGGQETQFF.

A word on this clonotype: No conserved phenylalanine or tryptophan is present at the end of the CDR3, so a read error is the likely explanation. The genes are TRBV5-1 and TRBJ2-2; D remains unclear. With 1 base removed from V and 4 bases from J, the gap between germline ends came to 11 bases. Germline V CDR1 and CDR2: SGHRS, YFSETQ. The CDR3 sequence is 15 residues long. CDR3 nucleotides: TGCGCCAGCAGCTTGTTGGCCACTGGCACCGGGGAGCTGTTTGTT. The encoded protein is CASSLLATGTGELFV.

This clonotype was seen a handful of times. The chain couples TRBV9 to TRBJ2-7; 7 positions match TRBD1. The CDR3 length is 14 residues. CDR1 SGDLS and CDR2 YYNGEE come from the germline V gene. V gave up 3 bases and J gave up 7 bases; unmatched junction bases: 10. This CDR3 reads CASSEGQPVEEQYF. The CDR3 DNA follows: TGTGCCAGCAGCGAGGGACAGCCAGTGGAGGAGCAGTACTTC.

To note about this clonotype: A much larger clone differs from this one at a single base, so this may be a read error. The J gene is TRBJ1-5, the V gene TRBV3-1, with D perhaps TRBD1 (6 bases). The CDR3 has 13 amino acids. Looked up from germline, CDR1 is LGHDT and CDR2 is YNNKEL (reference sequence). This CDR3 is CASSTGDNPPQHF. CDR3 DNA sequence: TGTGCCAGCAGCACCGGGGACAATCCGCCCCAGCATTTT.

In its sample, this clonotype was seen many times. V usage is TRBV5-6 and J usage is TRBJ2-3, with D hard to call. CDR1 SGHDT and CDR2 YYEEEE come from the germline V gene. This CDR3 comprises 16 residues. V shed 2 bases and J shed 0 bases, with 13 bases lying between them. As DNA, the CDR3 is TGTGCCAGCAGCTTTACGGCAGTCACTAGCACAGATACGCAGTATTTT. This codes for CASSFTAVTSTDTQYF.

Concerning this clonotype: One base away lies a much larger clone, so this may be a sequencing read error. The gene calls are TRBV6-1 and TRBJ2-3, with D perhaps given as TRBD1 or TRBD2 (5 bases each). V was pared by 0 bases and J by 2 bases, with 9 bases between. The CDR3 has 15 residues. Looked up from germline, CDR1 is MNHNS and CDR2 is SASEGT. In nucleotides, the CDR3 is TGTGCCAGCAGTGAAGCGGGGGTCATCACAGATACGCAGTATTTT. It is translated as CASSEAGVITDTQYF.

This clonotype was counted at least ten times. The rearrangement joins TRBV5-1 to TRBJ2-1, with D perhaps TRBD1 (6 bases). Trimming took off 6 bases at V and 4 bases at J, with 17 bases between the two ends. Looked up from germline, CDR1 is SGHRS and CDR2 is YFSETQ. The CDR3 is 15 residues long. The CDR3: CASTSGTSPYNEQFF. CDR3 DNA: TGCGCCAGCACCTCCGGGACAAGTCCTTACAATGAGCAGTTCTTC.

The chain joins TRBV29-1 to TRBJ2-7; a weak D match, TRBD1 (5 bases). Germline loops: CDR1 SQVTM, CDR2 ANQGSEA. Trimming cost V 1 base and J 6 bases, with 13 bases left between them. CDR3 length equals 13 residues. This CDR3 is CSVEVTGDSEQYF. The CDR3 nucleotides read TGCAGCGTTGAAGTAACAGGAGATAGCGAGCAGTACTTC.

The CDR3 DNA follows: TGCAGTGCTAGAGAAAGGAGGCGGGGCCGGGGTTACAATGAGCAGTTCTTC. It encodes CSARERRRGRGYNEQFF. This chain joins TRBV20-1 and TRBJ2-1; the D gene is possibly TRBD2 (6 bases). Trimming took 0 bases from V and 4 from J, leaving 19 bases between them. The CDR3 loop spans 17 amino acids. The V gene's germline CDR1 is DFQATT and CDR2 SNEGSKA (reference sequence).

A remark on this clonotype: Being one base from a much bigger clone, this may be a read error. The chain joins TRBV28 to TRBJ2-3; 9 bases align to TRBD1. The germline gives CDR1 MDHEN, CDR2 SYDVKM. CDR3 length: 15 residues. CDR3 nucleotides: TGTGCCAGCAGTAACTTACAGGGGGCCACAGATGCGCAGTATTTT. As protein: CASSNLQGATDAQYF.

The chain employs TRBV9 and TRBJ2-5, with no clear D. The CDR3 is made up of 12 amino acids. The germline gives CDR1 SGDLS, CDR2 YYNGEE. Deletions cut 3 bases from V and 3 bases from J, with 6 bases between. CDR3 coding DNA: TGTGCCAGCAGCGCTGGTGAAGAGACCCAGTACTTC. This codes for CASSAGEETQYF.

This clonotype was picked up many times. V usage is TRBV20-1 and J usage is TRBJ2-3; D unresolved. Germline-derived CDR1 and CDR2 are DFQATT and SNEGSKA (reference sequence). The CDR3 runs 14 residues. V dropped 1 base and J dropped 1 base, with 9 bases sitting between them. CDR3 nucleotides: TGCAGTGCTAGAGCGTCACGAGGCACAGATACGCAGTATTTT. Amino acid sequence: CSARASRGTDTQYF.

The chain has TRBV4-1 and TRBJ2-7; D may be TRBD2 (5 bases). CDR1 is MGHRA and CDR2 is YSYEKL in the germline V gene. The V gene lost 1 base and the J gene lost 6 bases, with 13 bases spanning the gap. The CDR3 is 14 residues long. CDR3 sequence: CASSQAMGSREQYF. The CDR3 DNA is TGCGCCAGCAGCCAAGCAATGGGGAGCCGCGAGCAGTACTTC.

V usage is TRBV13 and J usage is TRBJ2-1, with 7 positions matching TRBD2. The germline V gene encodes CDR1 PRHDT and CDR2 FYEKMQ (reference sequence). V lost 3 bases and J lost 8; bases outside the gene matches: 10. The CDR3 loop spans 15 amino acids. The CDR3 protein is CASSLWDYGGDEQFF. The CDR3 DNA follows: TGTGCCAGCAGCTTGTGGGACTACGGCGGGGATGAGCAGTTCTTC.

This clonotype was seen many times. The chain couples TRBV20-1 to TRBJ2-1, with D perhaps TRBD2 (6 bases). With 5 bases removed from V and 7 bases from J, the gap between germline ends came to 9 bases. Germline CDR1 and CDR2: DFQATT and SNEGSKA (reference sequence). The CDR3 totals 11 residues. For the CDR3, the DNA is TGCAGTGCTTCGACTAGAAATGAGCAGTTCTTC. This sequence encodes CSASTRNEQFF.